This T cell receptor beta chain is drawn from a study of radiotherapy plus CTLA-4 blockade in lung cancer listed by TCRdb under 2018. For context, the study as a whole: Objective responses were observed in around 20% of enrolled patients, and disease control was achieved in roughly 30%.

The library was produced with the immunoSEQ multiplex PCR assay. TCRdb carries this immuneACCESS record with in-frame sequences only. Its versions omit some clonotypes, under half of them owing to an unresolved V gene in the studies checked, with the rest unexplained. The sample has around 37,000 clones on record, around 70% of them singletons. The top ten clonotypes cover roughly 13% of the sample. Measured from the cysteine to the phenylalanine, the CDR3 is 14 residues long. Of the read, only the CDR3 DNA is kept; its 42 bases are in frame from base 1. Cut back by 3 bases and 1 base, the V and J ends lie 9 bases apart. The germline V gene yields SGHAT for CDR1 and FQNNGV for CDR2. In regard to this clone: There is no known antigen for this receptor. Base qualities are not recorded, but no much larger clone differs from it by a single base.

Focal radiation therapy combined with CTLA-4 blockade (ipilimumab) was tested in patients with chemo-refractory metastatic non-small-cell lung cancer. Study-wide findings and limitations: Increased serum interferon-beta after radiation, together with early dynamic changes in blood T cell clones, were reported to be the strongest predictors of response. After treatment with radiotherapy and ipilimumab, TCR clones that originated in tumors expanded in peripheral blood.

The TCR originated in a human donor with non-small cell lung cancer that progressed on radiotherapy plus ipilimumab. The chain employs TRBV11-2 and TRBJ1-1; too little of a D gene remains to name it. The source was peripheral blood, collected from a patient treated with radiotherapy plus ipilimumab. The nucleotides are TGTGCCAGCAGCTTGCGCAGGCAGAACACTGAAGCTTTCTTT. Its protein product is CASSLRRQNTEAFF.